Listed here are 8 T cell receptor beta chains from one sample, sequenced in a study of tumor-infiltrating lymphocytes in primary liver carcinoma. With a constant-region primer, TCR beta cDNA was made from roughly 500 ng of total RNA. It was through three nested multiplex PCR rounds of slightly modified ARM-PCR that TCR beta libraries arose. With TRBV1-TRBV30 forward primers and a C-beta reverse primer, the first two PCR rounds were run for approximately 10 cycles each. TCRdb analysed the multiplex PCR reads with MiXCR anew, one entry per CDR3 protein. This sample has approximately 110,000 distinct CDR3 sequences, with roughly 69% found just once. DNA and RNA were both co-extracted from approximately 20-30 mg of bulk tissue that had not been sorted. Sequencing was done on a sample of liver tumor tissue from sampling region 1. As to subset: tumor region T1, superior pole. The receptors derive from a woman aged 60-70 years with primary liver carcinoma and hepatitis B virus infection.

Concerning this clonotype itself: Possible read error: a much larger clone is one base away. This chain joins TRBV12-3 or TRBV12-4 and TRBJ1-5, with 9 nucleotides matching TRBD1. This CDR3 comprises 15 residues. The CDR3 reads CDSSGQGISNQPQHF. The DNA for the CDR3 is TGTGACAGCAGTGGACAGGGGATAAGCAATCAGCCCCAGCATTTT.

On this clonotype itself: One base away lies a much larger clone, so this may be a sequencing read error. The J gene is TRBJ2-1, the V gene TRBV29-1; TRBD1 matches at 10 bases. The germline V gene encodes CDR1 SQVTM and CDR2 ANQGSEA. The V and J ends lost 8 bases and 6 bases, in that order; junction bases with no gene match: 7. There are 13 residues in the CDR3. The CDR3 sequence is CSLAGQGVNEQFF. As DNA, the CDR3 is TGCAGCCTGGCCGGACAGGGGGTCAATGAGCAGTTCTTC.

As concerns this clonotype: Mismatch with germline at one junction end may stem from a read error. The CDR3 is CASSSETSGLNEQLF. DNA for the CDR3: TGTGCCAGCAGCTCAGAGACTAGCGGGCTGAATGAGCAGCTCTTC. J is TRBJ2-1 and V is TRBV11-3; 10 bases map to TRBD2. CDR1 and CDR2 from the germline V gene are SGHNT and YENEEA. The CDR3 has 15 residues. The entire variable domain, with the rest obtained from reference TRBV11-3 and TRBJ2-1, is as follows: EAGVVQSPRYKIIEKKQPVAFWCNPISGHNTLYWYLQNLGQGPELLIRYENEEAVDDSQLPKDRFSAERLKGVDSTLKIQPAELGDSAVYLCASSSETSGLNEQLFGPGTRLTVL.

The sample holds many counts of this clonotype. V and J are TRBV29-1 and TRBJ1-5, with a possible D match to TRBD1 (6 bases). The ends were cut back, 7 bases at V and 6 bases at J, with 13 bases in the middle. The germline V gene has CDR1 SQVTM and CDR2 ANQGSEA. There are 12 residues in the CDR3. The CDR3 is CSEKGGGQPQHF. CDR3 sequence (DNA): TGCAGCGAGAAGGGAGGGGGTCAGCCCCAGCATTTT.

With respect to this clonotype: This may be a read error: a much more frequent sequence differs by one nucleotide. This rearrangement joins TRBV4-1 to TRBJ2-2, with D possibly being TRBD1 or TRBD2 (5 bases each). The CDR3 is 17 residues long. Germline V gene sequence: CDR1 MGHRA, CDR2 YSYEKL. This CDR3 reads CARSQDHPRDPPGELFF. The CDR3 region has the DNA TGCGCCAGGAGCCAAGATCATCCAAGGGACCCTCCCGGGGAGCTGTTTTTT.

A note on this clonotype: Because the CDR3 is missing its conserved closing phenylalanine or tryptophan, this is likely a read error. The rearrangement joins TRBV11-2 to TRBJ2-7; a possible D gene is TRBD1 (6 bases). This CDR3 contains 15 residues. The V gene lost 3 bases and the J gene lost 2 bases, with 14 bases spanning the gap. The germline V gene encodes CDR1 SGHAT and CDR2 FQNNGV. The DNA of the CDR3 is TGTGCCAGCAGCTTCGGGACATGCAGAACCTACGAGCAGTACTTA. It yields the protein CASSFGTCRTYEQYL.

As for this clonotype: This clone may be a read error of a much larger clone one base away. V usage is TRBV29-1 and J usage is TRBJ1-2; possibly TRBD1 for D (5 bases). V was pared by 7 bases and J by 2 bases, with 14 bases between. This CDR3 region has 13 residues. Germline CDR1 and CDR2: SQVTM and ANQGSEA. The CDR3 sequence: CSAGAGKNYGYTF. The DNA of the CDR3 is TGCAGCGCTGGGGCAGGGAAGAACTATGGCTACACCTTC.

A note on this clonotype: Given the absence of the conserved phenylalanine or tryptophan at the CDR3 end, a read error is likely. The CDR3, as DNA: TGTGCCAGCAGCTTAGTGATAGGCTTACAAGAGACCCAGTACCTC. It translates to CASSLVIGLQETQYL. The V gene is TRBV11-2, the J gene TRBJ2-5, with D unclear. This CDR3 region has 15 residues. Looked up from germline, CDR1 is SGHAT and CDR2 is FQNNGV. Trimming shortened V by 1 base and J by 2 bases, and 11 bases separated the two germline ends.